This T cell receptor (beta chain) was identified during a study of blood T cells in healthy people across ages (dated by TCRdb to between 2014 and 2016). Broadly, across the study: In model experiments, template switching captured about one uniquely barcoded TCR beta cDNA molecule for every two T cells. Using deep sequencing normalized with unique cDNA molecular identifiers, the study measured how TCR beta repertoire diversity changes with age. The donors were split into four age groups: young (average 16 years), middle-aged (more than 35), aged (about 62) and long-lived (approximately 89). Donors of different ages were randomly distributed across sequencing lanes to avoid experimental bias. For two donors (one aged 18 to 30 and one aged 80 or older), the study analyzed two additional independent replicas of 1 million unique cDNA reads from the same blood draw. Results and caveats for the whole study, not just this receptor: Compared with the aged group, more naive CD4+ T cells, fewer expanded clones and increased TCR diversity were shown by the long-lived group, suggesting age selection. Total diversity estimates from one million sequenced T cells were considered lower bounds and underestimates. Because profiling used bulk unsorted PBMCs, naive and antigen-experienced compartments could not be compared conclusively. There was a strong correlation between observed TCR beta diversity and the percentage of naive T cells measured by flow cytometry. As age increased, observed TCR beta diversity per million T cells dropped in a roughly linear way, and a significant reduction was already evident by age 40. Because donor CMV infection status was unknown, age-related changes in expanded clonotypes were potentially confounded.

The method was 5' RACE. The instrument was an Illumina HiSeq 2500. A second PCR of about 6 to 11 cycles was run with a J-beta primer mix and a sample-barcoded 5' primer. A template-switch 5' adaptor carrying 12 random nucleotides introduced a unique molecular identifier onto each TCR beta cDNA molecule. Each sample yielded at least 2.5 million CDR3-containing paired-end reads. First-strand cDNA was synthesized from all RNA with the Mint cDNA synthesis kit, primed by a TRBC-specific oligonucleotide. All cDNA was treated with uracil-DNA glycosylase and then went through a first 18-cycle PCR with the universal primers M1SS and BC2_uni_R. The paper's processing steps were these. For normalization, 1 million high-quality reads were randomly selected from each sample, with every read carrying a distinct molecular identifier. Instead of being binned into consensus sequences, reads with shared molecular identifiers were discarded. MiTCR, with a Q25 quality threshold and the strictest error-elimination algorithm, was used for CDR3 identification, clonotype clustering and error correction. Lower-bound total TCR beta diversity was estimated with a nonparametric unseen species model using Euler transformation. TCRdb handled the public reads itself, with Q25 trimming in fastp and clone calling in MiXCR, and kept productive beta chains. Every CDR3 protein is listed once, alongside the most common genes and DNA of its rows. The V and J calls shown here were made by TCRdb, not taken from the authors' results. This sample gives hundreds of thousands of distinct CDR3 sequences in total; 25% to 35% of them show up just once. Roughly 17% of the sample is held by the ten biggest clonotypes.

CDR1 KGHSH and CDR2 LQKENI are derived from the germline V gene. Reading from cysteine to phenylalanine, the CDR3 counts 14 amino acids. Kept here is only the CDR3 DNA, which spans 42 bases and is read in frame from base 1. Donors were a few dozen systemically healthy Caucasian individuals from Russia aged roughly 6 to 100 years. Roughly 10 milliliters of peripheral blood were drawn from each donor into EDTA-treated Vacutainer tubes. Ficoll-Paque density-gradient centrifugation was used to isolate PBMCs, with at least 7 million obtained per sample. Trizol reagent was used to extract total RNA from PBMCs, with at least 5.5 micrograms per sample. Naive CD45RAhigh/CD27high T cell percentages were measured by flow cytometry on a PBMC aliquot from every donor. As for this clonotype: Its recognized antigen is unknown. A much larger clone lies one base from this, so it may be a read error.

This chain is built from TRBV18 and TRBJ2-7, with TRBD2 perhaps the D gene, on 6 matching bases. The clonotype comes from a woman over 75 in good health. The specimen sequenced was blood. The CDR3 protein sequence reads: CTSSPREAAYEQYF. The DNA reads TGTACCAGCTCACCAAGGGAGGCAGCCTACGAGCAGTACTTC.